This T cell receptor (beta chain) was identified during a study of sequential checkpoint blockade in melanoma. Study-level information: About 88 pretreatment tumor DNA samples were TCRβ immunosequenced. Roughly 22 patients had tumor biopsies before treatment and at week 13. Findings and limits, study-wide: Response in arm A was associated with pretreatment TIL clonality.

Of note for this clone: Antigen unknown.

Produced via immunoSEQ multiplex PCR; TCRdb's table is partial and in-frame only. The sample lists about 5,700 clones; 20% to 25% were seen once. Treatment described: randomized to nivolumab then ipilimumab (arm A) or the reverse (arm B). The CDR3 spans 16 residues. In germline, CDR1 is KGHSH, CDR2 LQKENI. The V end lost 4 bases, the J end lost 0 bases, and 16 bases lay between the germline ends. The J gene is TRBJ2-7, the V gene TRBV18, with a weak D call TRBD2 (6 bases). This receptor was obtained from a human donor with melanoma. This specimen consisted of tumor tissue (inferred from file names), obtained from a patient given nivolumab and ipilimumab in sequence. The CDR3 loop is CASSRKVGSSSYEQYF. The DNA for the CDR3 is TGTGCCAGCTCACGAAAGGTCGGGAGTAGCTCCTACGAGCAGTACTTC.